This T cell receptor beta chain was identified during a study of blood T cells in healthy people across ages. The CDR3 totals 12 residues. V lost 4 bases, J lost 7 bases, and 12 bases lay in between. CDR1 SGHRS and CDR2 YFSETQ come from the germline V gene. With a J-beta primer mix and a sample-barcoded 5' primer, a second PCR ran about 7 to 12 cycles. Each CDR3 protein gets one entry after TCRdb re-called the 5' RACE reads with MiXCR. Found here are some 710,000 distinct CDR3 sequences, about 20% of them singletons; the top ten hold around 22%. The sample holds a few counts of this clonotype. The gene calls are TRBV5-1 and TRBJ2-7; D is uncertain. This TCR derives from a man in his 70s in good health. The sequenced sample consisted of blood. CDR3 coding DNA: TGCGCCAGCAGCGGACCTAATTGGGAGCAGTACTTC. This translates into CASSGPNWEQYF. Using reference TRBV5-1 and TRBJ2-7 for the parts outside the CDR3, the full variable domain is KAGVTQTPRYLIKTRGQQVTLSCSPISGHRSVSWYQQTPGQGLQFLFEYFSETQRNKGNFPGRFSGRQFSNSRSEMNVSTLELGDSALYLCASSGPNWEQYFGPGTRLTVT.